This T cell receptor beta chain originates from a study of blood T cells in healthy people across ages. Study-level information: Template switching retrieved approximately one barcoded beta molecule for each two T cells. Study results and limitations: The study regarded diversity estimates from one million T cells as underestimates. Naive T cell percentage and TCR beta diversity correlated strongly.

To note about this clonotype: Its antigen remains unknown. This may arise from a read error, as a much more abundant clone is one base away.

Using a J-beta primer mix together with a sample-barcoded 5' primer, a second PCR was run for roughly 6 to 12 cycles. A single record per CDR3 protein comes from TCRdb applying MiXCR to the 5' RACE reads. The data show about 280,000 distinct CDR3 sequences, roughly a quarter seen once. Peripheral blood samples of 7.5 to 10 milliliters were drawn from each donor. This CDR3 contains 13 residues. This chain links TRBV12-3 or TRBV12-4 with TRBJ2-2, with D perhaps TRBD2 (6 bases). The receptor comes from a woman between 65 and 79 years old in good health. The sequencing sample was made of blood. The CDR3 bases are TGTGCCAGCAGCAAACAAAACACCGGGGGGCTGTTTTTT. It encodes CASSKQNTGGLFF.